Below, 8 T cell receptor beta chains from the same sample are listed, as sequenced in a study of control samples from healthy donors and cancer patients. Assay used: immunoSEQ multiplex PCR; TCRdb lists only in-frame clones, some missing. The table includes fewer than 95,000 clones, approximately 90% detected once. The specimen was blood. The origin of the receptors is a woman in her 50s in good health.

The rearrangement uses TRBV12-3 or TRBV12-4 and TRBJ1-2; D remains unclear. Trimming cost V 3 bases and J 0 bases, with 5 bases left between them. The CDR3 is 13 amino acids. CDR3 DNA sequence: TGTGCCAGCAGTTTTATACCTAACTATGGCTACACCTTC. Its translation: CASSFIPNYGYTF.

This chain links TRBV7-2 with TRBJ2-3; D remains unclear. The CDR3 has 15 residues. Per the germline V gene, CDR1 is SGHTA and CDR2 is FQGNSA. Trimming stripped 2 bases from V and 3 bases from J, with 12 bases between. In nucleotides, the CDR3 is TGTGCCAGCAGCTTAATGGGCCAGATGACAGATACGCAGTATTTT. Its protein product is CASSLMGQMTDTQYF.

J is TRBJ1-2 and V is TRBV5-6; D gene unclear. Germline loops: CDR1 SGHDT, CDR2 YYEEEE. The CDR3 is made up of 12 amino acids. V was cut by 3 bases and J by 7 bases, with 10 bases left in between. Here the CDR3 DNA reads TGTGCCAGCAGCTCAGTTGGCTTTGGCTACACCTTC. Its translation is CASSSVGFGYTF.

The chain carries TRBV6-2 or TRBV6-3 and TRBJ1-3; D perhaps matches TRBD1 (5 bases). The CDR3 covers 15 residues. Germline lookup yields CDR1 MNHEY and CDR2 SVGEGT. With 4 bases removed from V and 1 base from J, the gap between germline ends came to 11 bases. CDR3 residues: CASSFTGASGNTIYF. As DNA, the CDR3 is TGTGCCAGCAGTTTTACCGGGGCTTCTGGAAACACCATATATTTT.

This chain connects TRBV10-3 to TRBJ2-3; D uncertain. Trimming took off 5 bases at V and 4 bases at J, with 7 bases between the two ends. The CDR3 is 12 amino acids. Germline CDR1 ENHRY, CDR2 SYGVKD. CDR3 in DNA: TGTGCCATCAGTAAAGGCCCAGATACGCAGTATTTT. It yields the protein CAISKGPDTQYF.

This clone was detected only once. The V gene is TRBV6-2 or TRBV6-3, the J gene TRBJ1-2, with 8 bases lining up with TRBD1. Germline trimming cut 6 bases from V and 3 bases from J; bases unmatched to any gene: 15. This CDR3 contains 17 residues. The V gene's germline CDR1 is MNHEY and CDR2 SVGEGT. DNA of the CDR3: TGTGCCAGCAGCCGAGACAGGGGCGGCGGGGGAGACTATGGCTACACCTTC. Translation gives CASSRDRGGGGDYGYTF.

V gene TRBV7-9 combines with J gene TRBJ2-2; D remains ambiguous. CDR1 and CDR2 from the germline V gene are SEHNR and FQNEAQ (reference sequence). Trimming took off 1 base at V and 4 bases at J, with 7 bases between the two ends. The CDR3 has 14 amino acids. CDR3 coding DNA: TGTGCCAGCAGCTTAGTACAAAGCACCGGGGAGCTGTTTTTT. It specifies CASSLVQSTGELFF.

The gene calls are TRBV11-3 and TRBJ1-2; D unclear. Deletions cut 5 bases from V and 8 bases from J, with 21 bases between. The CDR3 contains 15 residues. The germline gives CDR1 SGHNT, CDR2 YENEEA. For the CDR3, the DNA is TGTGCCAGCAGCGTTAGTTCTATGGCTCCTGTGGGCTACACCTTC. Residues: CASSVSSMAPVGYTF.